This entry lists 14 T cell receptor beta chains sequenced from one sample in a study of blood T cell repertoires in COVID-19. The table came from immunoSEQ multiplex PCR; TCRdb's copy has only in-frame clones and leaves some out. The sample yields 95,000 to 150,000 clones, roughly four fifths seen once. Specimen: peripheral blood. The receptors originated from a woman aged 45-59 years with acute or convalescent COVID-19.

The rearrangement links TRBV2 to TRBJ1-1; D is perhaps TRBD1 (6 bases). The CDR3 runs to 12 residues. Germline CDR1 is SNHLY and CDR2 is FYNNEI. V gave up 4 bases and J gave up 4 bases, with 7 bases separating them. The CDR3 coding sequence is TGTGCCAGCAGTGGGGACACCACTGAAGCTTTCTTT. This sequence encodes CASSGDTTEAFF.

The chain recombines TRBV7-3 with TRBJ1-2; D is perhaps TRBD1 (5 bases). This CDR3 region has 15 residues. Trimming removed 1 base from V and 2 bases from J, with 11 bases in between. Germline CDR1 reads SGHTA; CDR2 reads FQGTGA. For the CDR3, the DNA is TGTGCCAGCAGCTTAAAACAGGTTTACAACTATGGCTACACCTTC. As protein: CASSLKQVYNYGYTF.

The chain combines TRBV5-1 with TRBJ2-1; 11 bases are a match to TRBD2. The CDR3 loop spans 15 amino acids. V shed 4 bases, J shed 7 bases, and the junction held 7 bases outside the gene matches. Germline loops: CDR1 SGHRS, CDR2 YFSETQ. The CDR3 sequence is CASSPSGRMFNEQFF. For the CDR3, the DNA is TGCGCCAGCAGCCCTAGCGGGAGGATGTTTAATGAGCAGTTCTTC.

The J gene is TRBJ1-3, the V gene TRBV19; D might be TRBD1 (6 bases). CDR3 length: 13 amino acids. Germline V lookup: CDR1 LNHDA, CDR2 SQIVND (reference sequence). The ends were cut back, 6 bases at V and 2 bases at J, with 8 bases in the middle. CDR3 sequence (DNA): TGTGCCAGTAGACAGGGTACTGGAAACACCATATATTTT. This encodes CASRQGTGNTIYF.

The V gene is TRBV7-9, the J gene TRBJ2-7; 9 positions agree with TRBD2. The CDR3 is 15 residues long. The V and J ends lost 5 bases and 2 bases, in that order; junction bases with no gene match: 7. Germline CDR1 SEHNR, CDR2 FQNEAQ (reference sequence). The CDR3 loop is CASSPFASGAYEQYF. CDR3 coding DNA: TGTGCCAGCAGCCCCTTCGCTAGCGGGGCCTACGAGCAGTACTTC. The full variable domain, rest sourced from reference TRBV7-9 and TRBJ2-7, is DTGVSQNPRHKITKRGQNVTFRCDPISEHNRLYWYRQTLGQGPEFLTYFQNEAQLEKSRLLSDRFSAERPKGSFSTLEIQRTEQGDSAMYLCASSPFASGAYEQYFGPGTRLTVT.

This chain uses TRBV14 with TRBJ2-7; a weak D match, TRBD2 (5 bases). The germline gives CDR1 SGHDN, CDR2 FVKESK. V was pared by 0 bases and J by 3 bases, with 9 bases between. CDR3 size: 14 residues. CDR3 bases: TGTGCCAGCAGCCAAGATCGACTAAACTACGAGCAGTACTTC. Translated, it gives CASSQDRLNYEQYF. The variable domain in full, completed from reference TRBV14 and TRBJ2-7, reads EAGVTQFPSHSVIEKGQTVTLRCDPISGHDNLYWYRRVMGKEIKFLLHFVKESKQDESGMPNNRFLAERTGGTYSTLKVQPAELEDSGVYFCASSQDRLNYEQYFGPGTRLTVT.

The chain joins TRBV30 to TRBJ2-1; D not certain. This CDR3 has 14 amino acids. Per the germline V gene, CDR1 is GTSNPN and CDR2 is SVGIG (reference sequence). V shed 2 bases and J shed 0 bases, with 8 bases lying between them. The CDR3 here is CAWSNRDSYNEQFF. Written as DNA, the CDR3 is TGTGCCTGGAGTAACCGCGACTCCTACAATGAGCAGTTCTTC.

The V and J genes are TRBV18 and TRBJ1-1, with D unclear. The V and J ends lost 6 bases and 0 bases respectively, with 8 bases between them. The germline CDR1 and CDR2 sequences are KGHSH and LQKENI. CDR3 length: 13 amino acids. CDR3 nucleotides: TGTGCCAGCTCCCGACTGGTGAACACTGAAGCTTTCTTT. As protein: CASSRLVNTEAFF.

For the CDR3, the DNA is TGTGCCAGTAGTATAGGACTAGCGATCACCGGGGAGCTGTTTTTT. Amino acids: CASSIGLAITGELFF. V gene TRBV19 combines with J gene TRBJ2-2; 8 nucleotides match TRBD2. The V segment lost 1 base and the J segment 4 bases; nucleotides outside the gene matches: 2. The CDR3 runs to 15 residues. Germline CDR1 reads LNHDA; CDR2 reads SQIVND (reference sequence).

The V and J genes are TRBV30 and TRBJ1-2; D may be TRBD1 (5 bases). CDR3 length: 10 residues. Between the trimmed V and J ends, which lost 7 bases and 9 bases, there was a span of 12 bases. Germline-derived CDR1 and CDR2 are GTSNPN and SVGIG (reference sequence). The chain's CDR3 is CASGGTSYTF. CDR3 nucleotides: TGTGCCTCCGGGGGAACAAGCTACACCTTC.

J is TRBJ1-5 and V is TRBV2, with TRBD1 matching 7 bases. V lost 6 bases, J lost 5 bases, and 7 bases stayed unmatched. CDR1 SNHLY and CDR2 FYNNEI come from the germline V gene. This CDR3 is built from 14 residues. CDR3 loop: CASSVGQIYQPQHF. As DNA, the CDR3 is TGTGCCAGCAGCGTGGGACAGATCTATCAGCCCCAGCATTTT.

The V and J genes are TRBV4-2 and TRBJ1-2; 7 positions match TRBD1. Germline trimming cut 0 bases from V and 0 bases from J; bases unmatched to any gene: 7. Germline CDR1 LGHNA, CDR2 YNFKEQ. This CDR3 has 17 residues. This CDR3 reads CASSQEGTAFTNYGYTF. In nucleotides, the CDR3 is TGTGCCAGCAGCCAAGAAGGGACAGCATTTACTAACTATGGCTACACCTTC.

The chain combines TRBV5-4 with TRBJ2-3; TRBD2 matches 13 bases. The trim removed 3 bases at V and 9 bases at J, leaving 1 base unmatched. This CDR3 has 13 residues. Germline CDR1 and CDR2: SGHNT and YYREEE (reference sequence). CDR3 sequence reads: CASSSGLAGTQYF. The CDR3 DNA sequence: TGTGCCAGCAGCTCGGGACTAGCGGGGACGCAGTATTTT. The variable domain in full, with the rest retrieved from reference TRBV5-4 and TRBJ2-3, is ETGVTQSPTHLIKTRGQQVTLRCSSQSGHNTVSWYQQALGQGPQFIFQYYREEENGRGNFPPRFSGLQFPNYSSELNVNALELDDSALYLCASSSGLAGTQYFGPGTRLTVL.

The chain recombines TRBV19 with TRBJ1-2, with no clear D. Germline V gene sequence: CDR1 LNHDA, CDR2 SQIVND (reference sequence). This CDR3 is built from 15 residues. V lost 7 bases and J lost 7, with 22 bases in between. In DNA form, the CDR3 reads TGTGCCAGTACGAGGGTAGTCTCACCTTATGGTGGCTACACCTTC. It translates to CASTRVVSPYGGYTF.